This T cell receptor (beta chain) came from a study of T cells after yellow fever vaccination. In making TCR cDNA, 5'RACE template switching added a universal primer site and UMIs to it. In TCRdb, the 5' RACE reads were re-called with MiXCR into one record per CDR3 protein. There are roughly 32,000 distinct CDR3 sequences in the sample; approximately 6.6% occur only once, and 20% to 25% lies in the top ten. The CDR3 totals 14 residues. Germline lookup yields CDR1 SQVTM and CDR2 ANQGSEA. The V gene lost 1 base and the J gene lost 5 bases, with 13 bases spanning the gap. Study-wide points: A small proportion of clonotypes was detected in both the CD4 and CD8 compartments. Subsequent booster samples again held most clones from primary vaccination (just under 98% CD4, 85% to 90% CD8).

This clonotype was seen at least ten times. The sample here was PBMCs, either bulk or a sorted T-cell subset (CD4+, CD8+, memory, or dextramer-sorted; not recorded which), taken on the day of the first yellow fever vaccination. The chain has TRBV29-1 and TRBJ2-3; the D gene could be TRBD1 or TRBD2 (5 bases each). The receptor was derived from a man between 18 and 35 years old who received the YFV17D yellow fever vaccine. The CDR3 sequence: CSVEGGAGGDTQYF. CDR3 nucleotides: TGCAGCGTTGAAGGAGGGGCCGGCGGAGATACGCAGTATTTT.